This T cell receptor beta chain emerged from a study of T cell changes during pregnancy in multiple sclerosis. This CDR3 comprises 15 residues. V was trimmed by 2 bases and J by 0 bases, leaving 10 bases between them. From germline, CDR1 is LGHNA and CDR2 YSLEER. TCRdb's copy holds only in-frame clones and misses some; the assay was immunoSEQ multiplex PCR. The sample includes about 100,000 clones, roughly 92% of them seen just once. This receptor was obtained from a female donor in good health, enrolled as a control in a pregnancy study. Sequencing was performed on peripheral blood, taken in the third trimester of pregnancy. This sequence joins TRBV4-3 and TRBJ1-1, with D possibly TRBD1 on 6 matching bases. The CDR3 reads CASSQQTGLNTEAFF. In nucleotides, the CDR3 is TGCGCCAGCAGCCAACAGACAGGCCTGAACACTGAAGCTTTCTTT.